This T cell receptor (beta chain) was captured by sequencing in a study of early T cells in non-severe SARS-CoV-2 infection. This clonotype has just a few counts. One entry per CDR3 protein, called by TCRdb with MiXCR from the 5' RACE reads. This table holds roughly 120,000 distinct CDR3 sequences, more than 12% found once. This CDR3 region has 14 residues. The ends were cut back, 4 bases at V and 1 base at J, with 10 bases in the middle. The V gene's germline CDR1 is LGHDT and CDR2 YNNKEL (reference sequence). The sequence came from an adult who was a healthcare worker with PCR-confirmed SARS-CoV-2 infection or an uninfected control (not recorded which). The sample consisted of whole blood. The chain is built from TRBV3-1 and TRBJ1-1; D unclear. The CDR3 nucleotides are TGTGCCAGCAGCCCTGGTCCGGGGAACACTGAAGCTTTCTTT. Amino acid sequence: CASSPGPGNTEAFF.